The 3 T cell receptor beta chains presented below share a single source sample, sequenced in a study of cytomegalovirus exposure and HLA in healthy donors. Generated by immunoSEQ multiplex PCR, the TCRdb table keeps only in-frame clones and is missing some. The table has hundreds of thousands of clones, 80% to 90% seen once. Sequenced sample: PBMCs. These receptors were obtained from a young man in good health and CMV-seronegative.

The V and J genes are TRBV9 and TRBJ2-2; TRBD1 might be the D (7 bases). From germline, CDR1 is SGDLS and CDR2 YYNGEE. The CDR3 runs to 14 residues. The V gene lost 4 bases and the J gene lost 5 bases, with 12 bases spanning the gap. Here the CDR3 reads CASSWDSGTGELFF. CDR3 bases: TGTGCCAGCAGCTGGGACAGCGGGACCGGGGAGCTGTTTTTT.

This chain connects TRBV5-1 to TRBJ1-1, with 7 bases fitting TRBD1. The CDR3 consists of 12 residues. Germline V gene data show CDR1 as SGHRS and CDR2 as YFSETQ. The V segment lost 4 bases and the J segment 7 bases; nucleotides outside the gene matches: 4. CDR3 bases: TGCGCCAGCAGCCTGGGACAGAGTGAAGCTTTCTTT. Protein sequence: CASSLGQSEAFF.

The chain uses TRBV28 and TRBJ2-3; D is unclear. CDR1 and CDR2 (germline): MDHEN, SYDVKM. This CDR3 has 14 amino acids. The germline V and J ends were trimmed by 3 bases and 0 bases, with 7 bases remaining between them. CDR3 in amino acids: CASSFGRSTDTQYF. CDR3 bases: TGTGCCAGCAGTTTCGGCAGGAGCACAGATACGCAGTATTTT.